This T cell receptor beta chain comes out of a study of T cells in Graves' hyperthyroidism and ophthalmopathy. This clonotype was counted at least ten times. Researchers amplified the TCR beta CDR3 regions from RNA transcripts. Using the HTBI primer set, a first-round RT-PCR was run on the TCR CDR3. TCRdb re-derived calls from the multiplex PCR reads in MiXCR, one entry per CDR3 protein. The sample yields 700,000 or so distinct CDR3 sequences, about 17% seen once. The specimen was blood. This sequence originates from a young man with Graves' hyperthyroidism.

The DNA for the CDR3 is TGTGCCAGCAGCCAAGTAGGGGGTACGCAGTATTTT. This codes for CASSQVGGTQYF. The chain uses TRBV7-2 and TRBJ2-3; D is perhaps TRBD1 (6 bases). Germline V gene sequence: CDR1 SGHTA, CDR2 FQGNSA. The CDR3 is 12 amino acids. Trimming removed 5 bases at V and 8 bases at J, with 11 bases between.